The entry below describes one T cell receptor (beta chain). The sample originates from a study of cytomegalovirus exposure and HLA in healthy donors. The study ran its PCR with 60 Vbeta and 13 Jbeta primers. TCRdb's copy holds only in-frame clones and misses some; the assay was immunoSEQ multiplex PCR. This sample carries 150,000 or so clones, more than 60% of them seen once, and the ten largest clones take about 2.5%. Germline CDR1 SGHNT, CDR2 YENEEA. The V segment lost 1 base and the J segment 7 bases; nucleotides outside the gene matches: 7. CDR3 size: 16 residues. J is TRBJ1-5 and V is TRBV11-3, with TRBD1 matching over 10 bases. The receptor was isolated from a human donor in good health. Sequencing was performed on PBMCs. CDR3 protein: CASSLGGDRGGQPQHF. The CDR3 DNA sequence: TGTGCCAGCAGCTTAGGGGGGGACAGGGGAGGCCAGCCCCAGCATTTT.